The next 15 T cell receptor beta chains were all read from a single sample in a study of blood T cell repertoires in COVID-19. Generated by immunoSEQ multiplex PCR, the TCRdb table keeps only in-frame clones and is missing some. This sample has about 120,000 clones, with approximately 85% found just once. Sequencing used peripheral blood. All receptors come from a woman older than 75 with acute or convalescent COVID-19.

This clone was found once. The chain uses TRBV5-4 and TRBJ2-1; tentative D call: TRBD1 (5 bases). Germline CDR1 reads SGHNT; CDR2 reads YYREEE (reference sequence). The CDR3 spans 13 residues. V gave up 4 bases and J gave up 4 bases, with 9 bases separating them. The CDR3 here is CASSATGYNEQFF. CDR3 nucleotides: TGTGCCAGCAGCGCAACAGGTTACAATGAGCAGTTCTTC.

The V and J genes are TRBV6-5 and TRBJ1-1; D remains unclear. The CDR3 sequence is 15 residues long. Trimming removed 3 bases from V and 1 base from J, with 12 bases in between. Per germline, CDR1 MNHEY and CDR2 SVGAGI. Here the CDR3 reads CASSYRGLSNTEAFF. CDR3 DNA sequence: TGTGCCAGCAGTTATAGAGGGTTATCGAACACTGAAGCTTTCTTT.

The CDR3 nucleotides read TGCGCCAGCAGAGCCACCTACGAGCAGTACTTC. Protein sequence: CASRATYEQYF. The rearrangement uses TRBV5-1 and TRBJ2-7; D gene uncertain. The V end was cut by 5 bases, the J end by 2 bases, with 5 bases between. Germline V gene sequence: CDR1 SGHRS, CDR2 YFSETQ. The CDR3 sequence is 11 residues long.

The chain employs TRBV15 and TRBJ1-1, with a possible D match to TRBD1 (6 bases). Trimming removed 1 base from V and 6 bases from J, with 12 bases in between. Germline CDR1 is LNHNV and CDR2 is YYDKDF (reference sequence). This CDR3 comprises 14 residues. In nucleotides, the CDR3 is TGTGCCACCAGCAGAGGGGGAGGGGGTGCTGAAGCTTTCTTT. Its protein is CATSRGGGGAEAFF.

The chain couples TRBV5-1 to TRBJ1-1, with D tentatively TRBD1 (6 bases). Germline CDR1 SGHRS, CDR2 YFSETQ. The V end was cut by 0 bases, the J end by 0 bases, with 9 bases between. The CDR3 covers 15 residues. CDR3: CASSLGRTVNTEAFF. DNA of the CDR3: TGCGCCAGCAGCTTGGGTAGGACAGTGAACACTGAAGCTTTCTTT.

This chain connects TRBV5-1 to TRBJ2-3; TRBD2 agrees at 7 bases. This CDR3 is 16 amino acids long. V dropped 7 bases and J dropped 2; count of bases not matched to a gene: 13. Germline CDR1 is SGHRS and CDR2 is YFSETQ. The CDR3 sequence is CASAITSVRNTDTQYF. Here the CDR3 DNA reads TGCGCCAGCGCTATTACTAGCGTGAGGAACACAGATACGCAGTATTTT. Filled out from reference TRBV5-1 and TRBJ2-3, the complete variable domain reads KAGVTQTPRYLIKTRGQQVTLSCSPISGHRSVSWYQQTPGQGLQFLFEYFSETQRNKGNFPGRFSGRQFSNSRSEMNVSTLELGDSALYLCASAITSVRNTDTQYFGPGTRLTVL.

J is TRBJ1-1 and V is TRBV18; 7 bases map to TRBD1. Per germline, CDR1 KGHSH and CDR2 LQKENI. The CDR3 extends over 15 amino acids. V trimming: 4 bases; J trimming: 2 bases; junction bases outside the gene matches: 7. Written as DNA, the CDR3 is TGTGCCAGCTCACTAGTGACAGGGCCTAACACTGAAGCTTTCTTT. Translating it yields CASSLVTGPNTEAFF.

CDR3 region: CASKRGGQSDTQYF. The CDR3 DNA follows: TGTGCCAGCAAGCGGGGGGGCCAATCAGATACGCAGTATTTT. The rearrangement links TRBV9 to TRBJ2-3; the match to TRBD2 covers 10 bases. Germline V gene lookup returns CDR1 SGDLS and CDR2 YYNGEE. CDR3 length equals 14 residues. The ends lost 6 bases at V and 4 bases at J; junction bases unmatched: 5.

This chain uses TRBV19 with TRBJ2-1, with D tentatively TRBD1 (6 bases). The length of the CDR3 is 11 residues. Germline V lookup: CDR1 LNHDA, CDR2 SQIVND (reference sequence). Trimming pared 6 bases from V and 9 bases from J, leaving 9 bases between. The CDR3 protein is CASRGGREQFF. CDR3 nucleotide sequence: TGTGCCAGTAGAGGGGGTCGTGAGCAGTTCTTC.

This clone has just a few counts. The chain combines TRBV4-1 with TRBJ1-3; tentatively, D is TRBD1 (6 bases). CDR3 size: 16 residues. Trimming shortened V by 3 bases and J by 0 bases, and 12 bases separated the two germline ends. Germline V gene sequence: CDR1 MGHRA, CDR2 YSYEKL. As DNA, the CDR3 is TGCGCCAGCAGCCATAACACAGGGAACTCTGGAAACACCATATATTTT. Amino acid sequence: CASSHNTGNSGNTIYF.

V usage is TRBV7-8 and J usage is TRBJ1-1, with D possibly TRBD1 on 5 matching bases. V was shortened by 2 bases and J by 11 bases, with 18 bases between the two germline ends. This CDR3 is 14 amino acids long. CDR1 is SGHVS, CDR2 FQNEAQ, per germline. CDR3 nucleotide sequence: TGTGCCAGCAGCTTACGGCGGGACCGGGGGGAGGCTTTCTTT. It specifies CASSLRRDRGEAFF.

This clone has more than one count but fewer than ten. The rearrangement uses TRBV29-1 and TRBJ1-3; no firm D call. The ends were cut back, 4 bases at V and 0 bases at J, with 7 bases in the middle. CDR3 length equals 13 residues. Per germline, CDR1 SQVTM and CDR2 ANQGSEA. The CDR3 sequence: CSVVPNSGNTIYF. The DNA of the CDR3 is TGCAGCGTTGTCCCTAACTCTGGAAACACCATATATTTT.

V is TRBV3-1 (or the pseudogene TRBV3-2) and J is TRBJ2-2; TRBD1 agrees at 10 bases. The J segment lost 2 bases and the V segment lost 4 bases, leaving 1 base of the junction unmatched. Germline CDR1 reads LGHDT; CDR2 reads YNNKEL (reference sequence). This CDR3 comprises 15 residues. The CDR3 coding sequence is TGTGCCAGCAGCCGGGACAGGGGTAACACCGGGGAGCTGTTTTTT. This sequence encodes CASSRDRGNTGELFF.

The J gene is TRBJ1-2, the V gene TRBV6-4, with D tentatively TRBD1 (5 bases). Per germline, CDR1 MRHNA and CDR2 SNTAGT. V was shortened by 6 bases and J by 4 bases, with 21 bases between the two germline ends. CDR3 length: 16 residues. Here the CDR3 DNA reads TGTGCCAGCAGCCCCGTGGGAGGGGCGCAGAGCTATGGCTACACCTTC. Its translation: CASSPVGGAQSYGYTF.

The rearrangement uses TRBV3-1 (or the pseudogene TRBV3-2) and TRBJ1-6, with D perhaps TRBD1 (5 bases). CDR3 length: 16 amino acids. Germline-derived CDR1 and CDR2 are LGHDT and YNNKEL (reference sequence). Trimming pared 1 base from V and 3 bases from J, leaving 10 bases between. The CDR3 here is CASSQVWGLYNSPLHF. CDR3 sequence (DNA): TGTGCCAGCAGCCAAGTATGGGGCCTCTATAATTCACCCCTCCACTTT.